This entry describes one T cell receptor (beta chain). These data belong to a study of blood T cell repertoires in COVID-19. The assay was immunoSEQ multiplex PCR, and TCRdb's table has in-frame clones only and misses some. Here the sample spans about 140,000 clones, roughly 80% being singletons. Germline V gene lookup returns CDR1 SGHVS and CDR2 FQNEAQ. This CDR3 is built from 15 residues. Trimming stripped 3 bases from V and 8 bases from J, with 16 bases between. The sequence was obtained from a woman under 30 who had been exposed to COVID-19. The chain uses TRBV7-8 and TRBJ1-4; no definite D call. The material sequenced was PBMCs or T cells enriched from blood (not recorded which). CDR3 nucleotide sequence: TGTGCCAGCAGCTTTTCTTTCGGGGTTGGCGAAAAACTGTTTTTT. Protein: CASSFSFGVGEKLFF. The whole variable domain, remainder taken from reference TRBV7-8 and TRBJ1-4, is GAGVSQSPRYKVAKRGQDVALRCDPISGHVSLFWYQQALGQGPEFLTYFQNEAQLDKSGLPSDRFFAERPEGSVSTLKIQRTQQEDSAVYLCASSFSFGVGEKLFFGSGTQLSVL.